This T cell receptor beta chain was captured in a study of blood T cell repertoires in COVID-19. Overall study: Specimens from acute and convalescent COVID-19 originated in the United States, Italy and Spain.

Germline assignment: CDR1 MGHDK and CDR2 SYGVNS. The CDR3 totals 16 residues. Trimming at V came to 6 bases and at J to 3 bases, leaving 8 bases not matched to a gene. Per the original methods: Estimated nucleated cell counts came from reference gene primer amplification. Sequencing was performed with immunoSEQ multiplex PCR; in TCRdb, only in-frame clones are kept and a portion is missing. V and J calls and clone size come straight from that table; D and trimming were deduced from the DNA. The data show 220,000 or so clones, with approximately 83% seen just once and about 3.2% held by the top ten. Cohort 3 recovered donors had two negative PCRs, clearance, or symptom resolution.

The receptor's source is an older woman who had recovered from COVID-19. The V call is TRBV25-1, the J call TRBJ2-2; 9 bases line up with TRBD1. Sequenced input: PBMCs or T cells enriched from blood (not recorded which). CDR3 coding DNA: TGTGCCAGCAGCAAACAGGGGGCACTCGACACCGGGGAGCTGTTTTTT. This translates into CASSKQGALDTGELFF.